This is a list of T cell receptor beta chains from one sample in a study of T cell repertoires in urothelial bladder cancer. This table comes from immunoSEQ multiplex PCR, and its TCRdb copy is limited to in-frame clones, with some not included. This sample has over 10,000 clones, with roughly 70% found just once. The source material was tumor-infiltrating cells from bladder cancer. The receptor set was obtained from a human donor with urothelial carcinoma. CDR3s include the opening cysteine and the closing phenylalanine or tryptophan. A D gene is named only where the DNA matches it firmly. Expanded clones get a size class; other rows say once, few or many, or leave the size out.

-,TRBV7-6,TRBJ2-2,-,TGTGCCAGCAGTCCCTCTGGGATTACCGGGGAGCTGTTTTTT,CASSPSGITGELFF
TRBD1,TRBV25-1,TRBJ1-4,-,TGTGCCAGCAGTGAATACGGGACAGGGGGGAATGAAAAACTGTTTTTT,CASSEYGTGGNEKLFF
-,TRBV30,TRBJ1-2,-,TGTGCCTGGAGTGCGGGTCTCTATGGCTACACCTTC,CAWSAGLYGYTF
-,TRBV18,TRBJ1-4,few,TGTGCCAGCTCGACCGCGGCTGCCCTCAATGAAAAACTGTTTTTT,CASSTAAALNEKLFF
-,TRBV27,TRBJ2-5,-,TGTGCCAGCAGTTTATTAGGGGCGGGCCAAGAGACCCAGTACTTC,CASSLLGAGQETQYF
-,TRBV7-3,TRBJ2-3,once,TGTGCCAGCAGCCCAAAGGGCTTAAGCACAGATACGCAGTATTTT,CASSPKGLSTDTQYF
-,TRBV21-1,TRBJ1-5,-,TGTGCCAGCAGCAAAGCGCGGGAAGGGCGGGGAGGTTTTTATAGCAATCAGCCCCAGCATTTT,CASSKAREGRGGFYSNQPQHF
-,TRBV7-9,TRBJ2-1,-,TGTGCCAGCAGCTTGGGTCGCCCCGGGGGAGGAGATGAGCAGTTCTTC,CASSLGRPGGGDEQFF
-,TRBV7-2,TRBJ1-6,once,TGTGCCAGCAGCTTAGGGACATCTGATTCACCCCTCCACTTT,CASSLGTSDSPLHF
TRBD1,TRBV5-5,TRBJ1-1,-,TGTGCCAGCAGCCAACATTGGGGACAGAGGGGTAACACTGAAGCTTTCTTT,CASSQHWGQRGNTEAFF
-,TRBV9,TRBJ1-1,few,TGTGCCAGCAGCGTAGTAAAGGGAAGGAACACTGAAGCTTTCTTT,CASSVVKGRNTEAFF
-,TRBV9,TRBJ1-4,-,TGTGCCAGCAGCCCCCGCCCTAATGAAAAACTGTTTTTT,CASSPRPNEKLFF
-,TRBV4-3,TRBJ2-6,-,TGCGCCAGCAGCCAATATGCAGGGACCGATCGTGGGGCCAACGTCCTGACTTTC,CASSQYAGTDRGANVLTF
-,TRBV29-1,TRBJ1-3,-,TGCAGCGTAGAACCACCCAACTCTGGAAACACCATATATTTT,CSVEPPNSGNTIYF
TRBD1,TRBV18,TRBJ1-1,-,TGTGCCAGCTCACCAACCGGGACAGGGACTTATGAAGCTTTCTTT,CASSPTGTGTYEAFF
-,TRBV21-1,TRBJ1-2,-,TGTGCCAGCAGCAGAGGGGACAGGGGGTATTGGGGCTATGGCTACACCTTC,CASSRGDRGYWGYGYTF
TRBD1,TRBV19,TRBJ1-1,-,TGTGCCAGTAGTATCGACAGGGAGGGCTCTGAAGCTTTCTTT,CASSIDREGSEAFF
-,TRBV7-2,TRBJ2-3,-,TGTGCCAGCAGCTTAGTCCCTCTAGGGTCAGGCACAGATACGCAGTATTTT,CASSLVPLGSGTDTQYF
TRBD1,TRBV5-4,TRBJ1-6,once,TGTGCCGGTACGATACAGGGGGCCCATAATTCACCCCTCCACTTT,CAGTIQGAHNSPLHF
TRBD2,TRBV6-1,TRBJ2-7,-,TGTGCCAGCAGGTTGGACGGGGGGTCCTCCTACGAGCAGTACTTC,CASRLDGGSSYEQYF
-,TRBV2,TRBJ1-1,-,TGTGCCAGCAGTGAAGCGCCCTTACGGGGGACTGAAGCTTTCTTT,CASSEAPLRGTEAFF
TRBD2,TRBV11-1,TRBJ2-1,-,TGTGCCAGCAGATTGGGACTAGACCATCTCAATGAGCAGTTCTTC,CASRLGLDHLNEQFF
-,TRBV19,TRBJ2-7,-,TGTGCCAGTAGTAACGACGGAGGCTACGAGCAGTACTTC,CASSNDGGYEQYF
-,TRBV7-9,TRBJ2-7,-,TGTGCCAGCAGCCGAGGGAGCACCTACGAGCAGTACTTC,CASSRGSTYEQYF
TRBD1,TRBV19,TRBJ2-4,-,TGTGCCAGTAGTATCGCCCTCGTTGAGACAGGGATGGCCAAAAACATTCAGTACTTC,CASSIALVETGMAKNIQYF
-,TRBV7-3,TRBJ2-2,-,TGTGCCAGCAGCCTCCGGCCAGGGTTGGCCACCGGGGAGCTGTTTTTT,CASSLRPGLATGELFF
TRBD1,TRBV23-1,TRBJ2-5,-,TGCGCCAGCAGTCCTGGCAGGGGGCGGGAGACCCAGTACTTC,CASSPGRGRETQYF
-,TRBV4-1,TRBJ2-7,once,TGCGCCAGCAGCCCCCGGACAGAGACCTACGAGCAGTACTTC,CASSPRTETYEQYF
-,TRBV5-6,TRBJ1-2,medium-sized,TGTGCCAGCAGCCGAGGGGGTGGCTACACCTTC,CASSRGGGYTF
-,TRBV9,TRBJ2-1,-,TGTGCCAGCAGCCAGTACAATGAGCAGTTCTTC,CASSQYNEQFF
TRBD1,TRBV2,TRBJ1-6,-,TGTGCCAGCAGTGAAAGGGGCAGGGGGCAAGGTTCACCCCTCCACTTT,CASSERGRGQGSPLHF
-,TRBV4-1,TRBJ2-1,-,TGCGCCAGCAGCCAAATGAGGACAGCCACAAGTGAGCAGTTCTTC,CASSQMRTATSEQFF
TRBD1,TRBV5-1,TRBJ2-6,-,TGCGCCAGCAACCTTCGGGACAGGGGGACCCCTGGGGCCAACGTCCTGACTTTC,CASNLRDRGTPGANVLTF
-,TRBV7-9,TRBJ2-7,-,TGTGCCAGCAGCTTTTCCCGCTACGAGCAGTACTTC,CASSFSRYEQYF
TRBD1,TRBV5-1,TRBJ1-2,-,TGCGCCAGCAGCGGAGGGACAGGGGGTTTAATCGCTGGCTACACCTTC,CASSGGTGGLIAGYTF
TRBD1,TRBV2,TRBJ2-3,-,TGTGCCAGCGCGCAACAGGGGGCTGGCACAGATACGCAGTATTTT,CASAQQGAGTDTQYF
TRBD2,TRBV19,TRBJ2-3,once,TGTGCCAGTAGTATCGGGGGGGCCTACTACACAGATACGCAGTATTTT,CASSIGGAYYTDTQYF
-,TRBV7-2,TRBJ2-3,-,TGTGCCAGCAGCTTAGCGTTGGGTAGCACAGATACGCAGTATTTT,CASSLALGSTDTQYF
TRBD2,TRBV6-5,TRBJ2-7,-,TGTGCCACCACCGGGACTATCTTCGGGGAGCAGTACTTC,CATTGTIFGEQYF
TRBD1,TRBV5-1,TRBJ2-3,-,TGCGCCAGCAGCACGTCGACAGGGGGCTATGATACGCAGTATTTT,CASSTSTGGYDTQYF
-,TRBV5-1,TRBJ2-1,-,TGCGCCAGCAGCTTGGGGGACTGGAGCTCCTACAATGAGCAGTTCTTC,CASSLGDWSSYNEQFF
-,TRBV19,TRBJ1-5,-,TGTGCCAGTAGTGCCACAGGGAGTGATCAGCCCCAGCATTTT,CASSATGSDQPQHF
-,TRBV4-3,TRBJ1-2,-,TGCGCCAGCAGCCGCCAATCTCAGGGGTATGGCTACACCTTC,CASSRQSQGYGYTF
-,TRBV4-3,TRBJ2-5,few,TGCGCCAGCAGCCAAGTTCTGACAGACCGGGAGACCCAGTACTTC,CASSQVLTDRETQYF
TRBD2,TRBV7-2,TRBJ2-1,-,TGTGCCAGCAGATTGGGACTAGACCATCTCAATGAGCAGTTCTTC,CASRLGLDHLNEQFF
-,TRBV6-6,TRBJ1-3,once,TGTGCCAGCAGAGACACAGGGTCTGGAAACACCATATATTTT,CASRDTGSGNTIYF
-,TRBV6-1,TRBJ2-1,few,TGTGCTACAGTGGGTATCTACAATGAGCAGTTCTTC,CATVGIYNEQFF
TRBD1,TRBV19,TRBJ2-7,-,TGTGCCAGTAGGGGGACAGGGGCGTCTAGTGAGCAGTACTTC,CASRGTGASSEQYF
TRBD2,TRBV11-2,TRBJ2-1,-,TGTGCCAGCAGCATTACCAGGACTAGCGGGGGGAACAATGAGCAGTTCTTC,CASSITRTSGGNNEQFF
TRBD1,TRBV7-9,TRBJ2-3,once,TGTGCCAGCAGCTTAACAGCTACACCCCGGGACAGGGTAGGAGATACGCAGTATTTT,CASSLTATPRDRVGDTQYF
TRBD2,TRBV28,TRBJ2-5,-,TGTGCCAGCAGAGTGGGGGGGCAAGAGACCCAGTACTTC,CASRVGGQETQYF
-,TRBV20-1,TRBJ1-1,-,TGCAGTGCTAGAGGTTCCGCTGAAGCTTTCTTT,CSARGSAEAFF